This T cell receptor (beta chain) was recorded in a study of shared clonotypes between healthy human individuals (dated by TCRdb to the early 2020s). The study in broad terms: A few men and a couple of women, aged 18 to 49 years, made up the cohort. To estimate repertoire size and how much clonotype sharing occurs between individuals, the study deeply sequenced the blood TCR repertoires of about five healthy adults. Between about 0.94 and 8.9 billion PBMCs per donor were obtained by leukapheresis. To increase sequencing depth and limit assay-specific biases, TCR repertoire library preparation and sequencing were carried out by different laboratories using diverse techniques.

The germline V gene specifies SGHRS as CDR1 and YFSETQ as CDR2. Its CDR3 holds 18 amino acids, cysteine through phenylalanine. Only the CDR3 part of the read is kept: 54 bases, read in frame from the first base. Ends trimmed: V by 1 base, J by 4 bases; bases unmatched to a gene: 9. About this clone: There is no known antigen for this receptor. Per-base qualities were not stored, and no clone one base away is much larger.

Donors were healthy HIV-negative adults with no recently reported acute infections or vaccinations. All donors were Caucasian adults living in Nashville, Tennessee, USA. For unsorted samples, 96 million or so PBMCs were counted, and genomic DNA was extracted using the QIAamp DNA Blood Mini kit. Blood was obtained by leukapheresis, after which PBMCs were separated by Ficoll-Histopaque density gradient centrifugation and cryopreserved in liquid nitrogen vapor phase. Using the deep immunoSEQ assay, multiplex PCR amplified TCR CDR3 regions from genomic DNA. Extracted genomic DNA from each cell subset was distributed evenly across all wells of several immunoSEQ 96-well plates, and each plate was treated as a replicate. For unsorted PBMC, 300 ng of genomic DNA, equivalent to approximately 30,000 T cell genomes, went into each replicate PCR. Ten immunoSEQ deep assay plates were used to sequence the unsorted PBMC genomic DNA. The purified libraries were quantified using a Qubit 3.0 fluorometer, sized with a Bioanalyzer 2100, and then quantified again using the KAPA Library Quantification kit. Each immunoSEQ 96-well plate was sequenced on its own single-read 150-cycle Illumina NextSeq 550 flow cell. Per the source publication's procedure: Because only junctional sequences without quality scores were contained in the immunoSEQ output, filtering matching that applied to full-length reads could not be performed. Sequences were annotated with PyIR, a Python wrapper for IgBLAST v1.9, using IMGT germline references to assign V/J genes and CDR3. Reads were filtered out if the reads had weak V/J assignments (E-value above 1e-6), no CDR3, stop codons, out-of-frame junctions, or ambiguous translated residues. V3J clonotypes were defined as sequences sharing the same inferred V gene, J gene, and CDR3 amino acid sequence. The percentage overlap between two repertoires was calculated by dividing the number of shared unique clonotypes by the size of the smaller repertoire. RTK rarefaction, the Chao1 estimator, and Recon v2.1 estimates of unobserved clonotypes were used to assess repertoire richness. TCRdb took over this immuneACCESS table, retaining in-frame rearrangements with V and J assigned. Such tables are incomplete; in checked studies, under half of the missing clones stem from an unresolved V gene, and the remainder is unexplained. V and J calls plus clone size are reproduced from that table; the DNA served to infer D and trimming. This sample has 400,000 to 500,000 clones in its table, and 79% of those were observed once. The leading ten clones occupy 12% of the sample.

The paper as a whole reports these results and caveats: Because the study included only a small number of donors, the genetic and exposure-history diversity represented was limited. Only blood was sampled, and tissue TCR repertoires likely differ from those in blood. Based on pairwise subsampling, the degree of clonotype sharing among donors was expected to be affected by sequencing depth.

Sequencing was performed on PBMCs. The chain joins TRBV5-1 to TRBJ2-1, and 12 junction bases match TRBD2. This sequence was found in a woman in her thirties or forties in good health. Some clones in this sample may be carry-over from other donors' samples. The CDR3 region reads CASSLRLAGGPLYNEQFF. The DNA sequence follows: TGCGCCAGCAGCTTGAGGCTAGCGGGAGGGCCATTGTACAATGAGCAGTTCTTC.